Below are 5 T cell receptor beta chains sequenced from a single sample in a study of a mutant IDH1 vaccine in newly diagnosed glioma. Time point indicated: week 47, end of study. The study gave 300 ug of mutant IDH1 20-mer peptide per vaccine dose, with topical imiquimod. The protocol was immunoSEQ multiplex PCR, while the TCRdb copy is restricted to in-frame clones and leaves out a portion. The table has approximately 33,000 clones, about 81% seen once. Their cognate antigens are unknown. The material was PBMCs, obtained from a glioma patient whose treatment included an IDH1 peptide vaccine. These receptors all come from a man in his forties with glioma.

This clone was seen only a few times. The chain combines TRBV5-4 with TRBJ2-2; unclear D gene. Trimming left V 4 bases short and J 4 bases short, with 26 bases between. Germline values: CDR1 SGHNT, CDR2 YYREEE (reference sequence). The CDR3 is 19 residues long. CDR3 nucleotides: TGTGCCAGCAGCCCCTACCTGTCCAGAACACCCGGTTCCACCGGGGAGCTGTTTTTT. Encoded protein: CASSPYLSRTPGSTGELFF.

This chain uses TRBV6-5 with TRBJ2-2; D gene uncertain. Germline V CDR1 and CDR2: MNHEY, SVGAGI. The CDR3 is 14 residues long. V was pared by 2 bases and J by 2 bases, with 6 bases between. The CDR3 sequence: CASSYQLNTGELFF. The CDR3 DNA is TGTGCCAGCAGTTACCAACTCAACACCGGGGAGCTGTTTTTT.

The chain combines TRBV7-2 with TRBJ1-5; 9 positions match TRBD1. CDR1 is SGHTA and CDR2 is FQGNSA in the germline V gene. This CDR3 region has 16 residues. Unmatched junction bases numbered 6, after V lost 0 bases and J lost 6 bases. The CDR3 protein is CASSLAGTGTGQPQHF. DNA of the CDR3: TGTGCCAGCAGCTTAGCCGGGACAGGGACGGGTCAGCCCCAGCATTTT. The variable domain in full, with the rest retrieved from reference TRBV7-2 and TRBJ1-5, is GAGVSQSPSNKVTEKGKDVELRCDPISGHTALYWYRQSLGQGLEFLIYFQGNSAPDKSGLPSDRFSAERTGGSVSTLTIQRTQQEDSAVYLCASSLAGTGTGQPQHFGDGTRLSIL.

The gene calls are TRBV7-6 and TRBJ2-5, with D possibly matching TRBD2 (5 bases). The closer fit of TRBJ2-7 to the DNA end suggests the J call may be wrong. CDR3 length: 13 residues. The V gene's germline CDR1 is SGHVS and CDR2 FNYEAQ. CDR3 DNA: TGTGCCAGCAGCCGGGGTACCTCCTACGAGCAGTACTTC. As protein: CASSRGTSYEQYF.

The chain carries TRBV6-6 and TRBJ1-2, with 8 bases matching TRBD1. V lost 6 bases, J lost 3 bases, and 0 bases stayed unmatched. There are 12 residues in the CDR3. The germline V gene encodes CDR1 MNHNY and CDR2 SVGAGI (reference sequence). CDR3 sequence reads: CASRTGDYGYTF. The CDR3 region has the DNA TGTGCCAGCAGGACAGGGGACTATGGCTACACCTTC.